The sequence of this T cell receptor (beta chain) was determined in a study of blood T cells in healthy people across ages. Together with a sample-barcoded 5' primer, a J-beta primer mix was included in a second PCR lasting about 6 to 11 cycles. Tags on each cDNA molecule came from a template-switch adaptor with 12 random nucleotides. Via MiXCR, TCRdb re-called the 5' RACE reads, giving one row per CDR3 protein. This table holds about 780,000 distinct CDR3 sequences, 62% found once. This CDR3 spans 16 amino acids. Trimming took 6 bases from V and 1 from J, leaving 17 bases between them. The germline CDR1 and CDR2 sequences are MNHEY and SVGEGT.

The chain employs TRBV6-2 or TRBV6-3 and TRBJ2-3, with a tentative D call TRBD1 (6 bases). This clonotype was obtained from a man in his thirties or forties in good health. Material for sequencing was blood. As DNA, the CDR3 is TGTGCCAGCAGACGCCTTGGGGGCGTAGGCACAGATACGCAGTATTTT. This encodes CASRRLGGVGTDTQYF.